This entry describes one T cell receptor beta chain. Antigen unknown. This may be a read error: a much more frequent sequence differs by one nucleotide. This sample stems from a study of T cell repertoires in cytomegalovirus infection. Study-wide context: TCR beta signatures that were public indicated CMV infection and matching HLA type.

TCRdb re-analysed the reads in MiXCR, keeping a single row per CDR3 protein. Of hundreds of thousands of distinct CDR3 sequences in the sample, 20% to 25% were seen once. The study, taken as a whole, reports: Ex vivo responses were dominated by HLA-C-restricted CMV-specific TCR beta clonotypes.

The germline gives CDR1 MNHEY, CDR2 SVGAGI. This CDR3 spans 12 amino acids. The sample was CD8+ T cells from PBMCs. The TCR sequence derives from a human donor in good health (CMV status not recorded). Some clones in this sample may be carry-over from other donors' samples. The genes are TRBV6-5 and TRBJ2-7; D is unresolved. The CDR3 spells CVSESPSGEQYF. The CDR3 bases are TGTGTCAGCGAGTCCCCGTCGGGCGAGCAGTACTTC.